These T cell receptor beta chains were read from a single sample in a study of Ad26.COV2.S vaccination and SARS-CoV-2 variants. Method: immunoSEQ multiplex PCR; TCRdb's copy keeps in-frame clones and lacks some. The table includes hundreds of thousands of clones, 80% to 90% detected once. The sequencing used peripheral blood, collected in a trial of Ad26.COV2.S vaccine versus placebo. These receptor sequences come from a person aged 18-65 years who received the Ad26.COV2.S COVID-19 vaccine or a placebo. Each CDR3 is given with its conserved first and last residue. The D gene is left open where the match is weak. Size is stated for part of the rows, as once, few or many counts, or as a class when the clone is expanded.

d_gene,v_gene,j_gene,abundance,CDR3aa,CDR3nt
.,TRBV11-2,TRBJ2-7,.,CASSSQGGSDNEQYF,TGTGCCAGCAGCTCCCAGGGGGGGAGCGACAACGAGCAGTACTTC
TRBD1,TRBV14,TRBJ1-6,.,CASSRDRGSSPLHF,TGTGCCAGCAGCCGGGACAGGGGTAGTTCACCCCTCCACTTT
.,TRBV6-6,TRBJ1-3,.,CASSYSGSAGNTIYF,TGTGCCAGCAGTTACTCAGGTTCCGCTGGAAACACCATATATTTT
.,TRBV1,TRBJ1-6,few,CTSRGRAGTDYSPLHF,TGCACCAGCAGGGGTAGGGCCGGGACAGATTATTCACCCCTCCACTTT
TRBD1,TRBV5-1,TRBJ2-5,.,CASSLLGQDRVGETQYF,TGCGCCAGCAGCTTGTTAGGACAGGACAGGGTGGGAGAGACCCAGTACTTC
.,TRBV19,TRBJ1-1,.,CASSHPLGGLSTEAFF,TGTGCCAGTAGCCATCCCTTAGGGGGTTTATCCACTGAAGCTTTCTTT
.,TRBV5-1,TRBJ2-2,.,CASSSPQGELFF,TGCGCCAGCAGCTCCCCACAGGGGGAGCTGTTTTTT
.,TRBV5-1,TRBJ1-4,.,CASSLGQEREKLFF,TGCGCCAGCAGCTTGGGGCAGGAGCGAGAAAAACTGTTTTTT
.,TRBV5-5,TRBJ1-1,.,CASSLAVNTEAFF,TGTGCCAGCAGCTTGGCTGTGAACACTGAAGCTTTCTTT
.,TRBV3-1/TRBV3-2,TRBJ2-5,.,CASSQGGVQETQYF,TGTGCCAGCAGCCAAGGGGGGGTTCAAGAGACCCAGTACTTC
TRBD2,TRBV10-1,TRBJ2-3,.,CASSLPGLAGEGQQYF,TGCGCCAGCAGTCTGCCGGGACTAGCGGGGGAAGGTCAGCAGTATTTT
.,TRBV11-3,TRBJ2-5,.,CASSTGRGGSRDETQYF,TGTGCCAGCAGCACAGGCCGTGGCGGCAGCAGGGATGAGACCCAGTACTTC
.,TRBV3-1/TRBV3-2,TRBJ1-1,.,CASSQDHEAEAFF,TGTGCCAGCAGCCAAGATCATGAGGCGGAAGCTTTCTTT
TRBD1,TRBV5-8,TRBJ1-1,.,CASSSTGTGVYRAFF,TGTGCCAGCAGCTCCACCGGGACAGGGGTTTATCGGGCTTTCTTT
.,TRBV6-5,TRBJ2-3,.,CASSYSRWGTDTQYF,TGTGCCAGCAGTTACTCGAGGTGGGGGACAGATACGCAGTATTTT
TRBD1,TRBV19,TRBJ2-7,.,CASSPRQGPTYEQYF,TGTGCCAGTAGTCCCCGACAGGGCCCCACCTACGAGCAGTACTTC
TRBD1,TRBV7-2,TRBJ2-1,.,CASSFDRGLGEQFF,TGTGCCAGCAGTTTCGACAGGGGGCTAGGTGAGCAGTTCTTC
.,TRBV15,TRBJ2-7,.,CATSREDPYEQYF,TGTGCCACCAGCAGAGAGGACCCCTACGAGCAGTACTTC
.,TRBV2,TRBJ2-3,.,CASRPASDTQYF,TGTGCCAGCAGACCGGCTTCAGATACGCAGTATTTT
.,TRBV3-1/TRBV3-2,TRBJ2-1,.,CASSQERGVSYNEQFF,TGTGCCAGCAGCCAAGAGAGGGGAGTCTCCTACAATGAGCAGTTCTTC
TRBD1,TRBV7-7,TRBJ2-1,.,CASSSRQGSYNEQFF,TGTGCCAGCAGCTCCAGACAGGGCTCCTACAATGAGCAGTTCTTC
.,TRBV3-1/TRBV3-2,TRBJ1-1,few,CASSQGGKAFF,TGTGCCAGCAGCCAAGGGGGGAAAGCTTTCTTT
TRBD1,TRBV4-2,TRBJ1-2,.,CATTPGQGIGYTF,TGTGCCACCACCCCGGGACAGGGTATAGGCTACACCTTC
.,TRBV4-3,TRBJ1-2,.,CASSPAIQPPNYGYTF,TGCGCCAGCAGCCCAGCAATACAACCCCCCAACTATGGCTACACCTTC
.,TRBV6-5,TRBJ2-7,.,CASSTGTSYEQYF,TGTGCCAGCAGTACAGGGACCTCCTACGAGCAGTACTTC
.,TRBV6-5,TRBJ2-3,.,CASSYGSGKSTDTQYF,TGTGCCAGCAGTTACGGGAGCGGAAAGAGCACAGATACGCAGTATTTT
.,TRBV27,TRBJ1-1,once,CASSPTTGINTEAFF,TGTGCCAGCAGTCCCACTACCGGGATCAACACTGAAGCTTTCTTT
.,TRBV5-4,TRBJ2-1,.,CASSPPSYNEQFF,TGTGCCAGCAGCCCCCCCTCCTACAATGAGCAGTTCTTC
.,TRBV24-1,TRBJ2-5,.,CATSDSETQYF,TGTGCCACCAGCGACTCAGAGACCCAGTACTTC
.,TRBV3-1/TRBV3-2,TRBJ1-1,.,CASSQERAVGAFF,TGTGCCAGCAGCCAAGAGAGGGCTGTGGGGGCTTTCTTT
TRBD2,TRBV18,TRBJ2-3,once,CASLGLAGVGTQYF,TGTGCCAGCTTGGGACTAGCGGGAGTCGGTACGCAGTATTTT
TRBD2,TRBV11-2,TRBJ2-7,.,CASSLDAGGYEQYF,TGTGCCAGCAGCTTAGACGCGGGGGGCTACGAGCAGTACTTC
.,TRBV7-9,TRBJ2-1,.,CASSLVSGEQFF,TGTGCCAGCAGCCTCGTCTCAGGTGAGCAGTTCTTC
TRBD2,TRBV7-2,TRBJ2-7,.,CASSLAWVLAGGYEQYF,TGTGCCAGCAGCTTAGCGTGGGTATTAGCGGGAGGCTACGAGCAGTACTTC
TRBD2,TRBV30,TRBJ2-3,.,CAWSQTSGQADTQYF,TGTGCCTGGAGTCAGACTAGCGGGCAGGCAGATACGCAGTATTTT
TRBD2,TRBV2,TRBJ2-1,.,CASSETSGSSYNEQFF,TGTGCCAGCAGTGAGACTAGCGGGAGCTCCTACAATGAGCAGTTCTTC
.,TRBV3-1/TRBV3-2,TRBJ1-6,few,CASRHQYNSPLHF,TGTGCCAGCAGGCACCAATATAATTCACCCCTCCACTTT
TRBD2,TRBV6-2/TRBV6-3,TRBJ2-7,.,CASSYGGTSGSYEQYF,TGTGCCAGCAGTTACGGCGGGACTAGCGGCTCCTACGAGCAGTACTTC
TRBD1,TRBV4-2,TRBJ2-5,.,CASSRGTGGETQYF,TGTGCCAGCAGCCGCGGGACAGGAGGAGAGACCCAGTACTTC
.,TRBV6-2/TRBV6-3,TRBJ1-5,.,CASSQTFQGYQPQHF,TGTGCCAGCAGTCAAACTTTCCAGGGATATCAGCCCCAGCATTTT
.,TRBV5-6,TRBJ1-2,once,CASSPEPGPSYGYTF,TGTGCCAGCAGCCCTGAACCGGGACCCTCCTATGGCTACACCTTC
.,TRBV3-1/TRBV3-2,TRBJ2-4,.,CASSQRRQQGGKNIQYF,TGTGCCAGCAGCCAACGGAGACAACAGGGTGGGAAAAACATTCAGTACTTC
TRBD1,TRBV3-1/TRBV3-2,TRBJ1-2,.,CASSHDDRVSYGYTF,TGTGCCAGCAGCCATGATGACAGGGTTAGCTATGGCTACACCTTC
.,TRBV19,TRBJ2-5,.,CATLGETQYF,TGTGCCACCCTGGGAGAGACCCAGTACTTC
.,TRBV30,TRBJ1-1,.,CAWSRDFSQTEAFF,TGTGCCTGGAGTAGGGATTTCTCCCAAACTGAAGCTTTCTTT
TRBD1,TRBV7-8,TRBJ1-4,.,CASSYGTGGEKLFF,TGTGCCAGCAGCTACGGGACAGGGGGGGAAAAACTGTTTTTT